The 7 T cell receptor beta chains below come from one sample, sequenced in a study of CD8+ T cells in alopecia areata. Once RNA had been extracted, it was reverse transcribed into cDNA to act as the sequencing template. Only in-frame clones appear in the TCRdb table, and some are missing; sequencing was by immunoSEQ multiplex PCR. The data contain 45,000 to 70,000 clones, 96% of them seen just once; the ten biggest clones take up around 24%. The sequences come from CD8+ T cells sorted from blood, collected at week 0. All receptors come from a human donor with alopecia areata.

As DNA, the CDR3 is TGTGCCAGCAGTTTTCGGGGTACGGAGACCCAGTACTTC. Residues: CASSFRGTETQYF. This chain links TRBV27 with TRBJ2-5, with D possibly being TRBD2 (5 bases). Trimming cost V 3 bases and J 5 bases, with 10 bases left between them. The CDR3 has 13 amino acids. Per the germline V gene, CDR1 is MNHEY and CDR2 is SMNVEV (reference sequence).

The chain couples TRBV5-1 to TRBJ2-5; D gene unclear. Germline CDR1 and CDR2: SGHRS and YFSETQ. The ends were cut back, 0 bases at V and 1 base at J, with 13 bases in the middle. The CDR3 extends over 16 amino acids. The CDR3 DNA reads TGCGCCAGCAGCTTGGACGGTGGCCTATTCCAAGAGACCCAGTACTTC. It encodes CASSLDGGLFQETQYF. Filled out from reference TRBV5-1 and TRBJ2-5, the complete variable domain reads KAGVTQTPRYLIKTRGQQVTLSCSPISGHRSVSWYQQTPGQGLQFLFEYFSETQRNKGNFPGRFSGRQFSNSRSEMNVSTLELGDSALYLCASSLDGGLFQETQYFGPGTRLLVL.

The chain couples TRBV14 to TRBJ2-5; D is undetermined. The closer fit of TRBJ2-7 to the DNA end suggests the J call may be wrong. The length of the CDR3 is 13 residues. From germline, CDR1 is SGHDN and CDR2 FVKESK. CDR3 sequence: CASSPLGPDEQYF. CDR3 nucleotide sequence: TGTGCCAGCAGCCCCCTCGGGCCCGACGAGCAGTACTTC.

The chain uses TRBV4-1 and TRBJ1-1, with a tentative D call TRBD1 (5 bases). The germline V and J ends were trimmed by 5 bases and 6 bases, with 19 bases remaining between them. Germline values: CDR1 MGHRA, CDR2 YSYEKL. The CDR3 is 15 residues long. The CDR3 nucleotides read TGCGCCAGCAGCTTCCAGGACACCCCATACTCTGAAGCTTTCTTT. This gives the protein CASSFQDTPYSEAFF.

The rearrangement links TRBV7-8 to TRBJ2-7; D perhaps matches TRBD1 (6 bases). Trimming pared 4 bases from V and 2 bases from J, leaving 12 bases between. Germline V gene sequence: CDR1 SGHVS, CDR2 FQNEAQ. The CDR3 has 14 residues. CDR3 nucleotide sequence: TGTGCCAGCAGCTCGGACAGCCATCCCTACGAGCAGTACTTC. The encoded protein is CASSSDSHPYEQYF.

This chain connects TRBV30 to TRBJ1-2; 10 bases map to TRBD1. The junction had 11 bases not matched to a gene; V was cut back by 1 base and J by 3 bases. Germline V gives CDR1 GTSNPN, CDR2 SVGIG (reference sequence). This CDR3 is 17 amino acids long. CDR3 DNA: TGTGCCTGGAGTGAAGAGGGACAGGGGCACGCGGACTATGGCTACACCTTC. Protein sequence: CAWSEEGQGHADYGYTF.

CDR3 in DNA: TGTGCCATCAGTGAGGTAGCGGGGGATGAGTACGAGCAGTACTTC. This translates into CAISEVAGDEYEQYF. This rearrangement joins TRBV10-3 to TRBJ2-7, with 9 bases lining up with TRBD2. V was clipped by 2 bases and J by 4 bases; unmatched bases: 6. The CDR3 contains 15 residues. Germline CDR1 reads ENHRY; CDR2 reads SYGVKD.